The rows below give T cell receptor beta chains drawn from one sample of a study of blood T cell repertoires in COVID-19. Here immunoSEQ multiplex PCR was the method, and the copy in TCRdb shows in-frame clones only, minus some. The table lists 140,000 or so clones, 85% to 90% of them singletons. The specimen sequenced was PBMCs or T cells enriched from blood (not recorded which). The receptors derive from a man aged 55 to 69 who had recovered from COVID-19. CDR3s include the opening cysteine and the closing phenylalanine or tryptophan. D genes are given only for firm matches. Rows give clone size only sometimes, using once, few, many, or a class for an expanded clone.

v_gene	d_gene	abundance	j_gene	CDR3aa	CDR3nt
TRBV5-6	-	-	TRBJ1-6	CASSPSLSAYNSPLHF	TGTGCCAGCAGCCCGAGTCTTTCCGCCTATAATTCACCCCTCCACTTT
TRBV30	-	-	TRBJ2-7	CAWSQSSTEQYF	TGTGCCTGGAGCCAATCGAGCACCGAGCAGTACTTC
TRBV9	TRBD1	-	TRBJ1-4	CASSLRTGGEKLFF	TGTGCCAGCAGCCTACGGACAGGAGGCGAAAAACTGTTTTTT
TRBV15	TRBD1	few	TRBJ2-1	CATSRGGQGGLLSYNEQFF	TGTGCCACCAGCAGAGGGGGACAGGGGGGATTACTGTCCTACAATGAGCAGTTCTTC
TRBV6-4	-	-	TRBJ2-4	CASRALIAKNIQYF	TGTGCCAGCAGAGCGTTAATAGCCAAAAACATTCAGTACTTC
TRBV19	-	-	TRBJ1-1	CASSIQGFTEAFF	TGTGCCAGTAGTATACAGGGCTTCACTGAAGCTTTCTTT
TRBV3-1/TRBV3-2	TRBD2	once	TRBJ2-2	CASSQAGGTGELFF	TGTGCCAGCAGCCAAGCGGGGGGCACCGGGGAGCTGTTTTTT
TRBV5-6	-	-	TRBJ1-2	CASSLGGFYGYTF	TGTGCCAGCAGCTTGGGCGGATTCTATGGCTACACCTTC
TRBV3-1/TRBV3-2	-	-	TRBJ1-6	CASSHLVSPLHF	TGTGCCAGCAGCCATCTTGTTTCACCCCTCCACTTT
TRBV7-8	-	-	TRBJ2-5	CASSLGASQETQYF	TGTGCCAGCAGCTTAGGGGCCAGCCAAGAGACCCAGTACTTC
TRBV29-1	TRBD2	-	TRBJ2-5	CSTTSGSLQTQYF	TGCAGCACGACTAGCGGGAGTCTGCAGACCCAGTACTTC
TRBV11-2	TRBD2	-	TRBJ2-7	CASSLTSGSSYEQYF	TGTGCCAGCAGCTTAACTAGCGGGTCCTCCTACGAGCAGTACTTC
TRBV5-5	TRBD2	-	TRBJ2-7	CASSLVDSGGEQYF	TGTGCCAGCAGCTTGGTTGATTCGGGGGGCGAGCAGTACTTC
TRBV9	TRBD2	-	TRBJ2-1	CASRKGLAGGEQFF	TGTGCCAGCAGAAAAGGACTAGCGGGAGGGGAGCAGTTCTTC
TRBV6-5	TRBD1	once	TRBJ1-2	CASTQGVGNYGYTF	TGTGCCAGCACCCAGGGGGTAGGGAACTATGGCTACACCTTC
TRBV7-2	TRBD1	-	TRBJ1-1	CASSRQGLDSEAFF	TGTGCCAGCAGCAGACAGGGATTGGATTCTGAAGCTTTCTTT
TRBV28	-	-	TRBJ2-1	CASQSGYNEQFF	TGTGCCAGTCAAAGCGGGTACAATGAGCAGTTCTTC
TRBV2	-	-	TRBJ1-5	CASSVVSVGNQPQHF	TGTGCCAGCAGTGTTGTGTCTGTCGGCAATCAGCCCCAGCATTTT
TRBV11-2	-	-	TRBJ1-1	CASSQGDTNTEAFF	TGTGCCAGCAGCCAAGGGGACACCAACACTGAAGCTTTCTTT
TRBV6-5	-	-	TRBJ1-6	CASSYSRASNSPLHF	TGTGCCAGCAGTTACTCGAGGGCCTCCAATTCACCCCTCCACTTT
TRBV28	TRBD2	-	TRBJ2-2	CHTSALNTGELFF	TGTCATACTAGCGCACTCAACACCGGGGAGCTGTTTTTT
TRBV2	-	-	TRBJ1-1	CASTAVSLGGTNTEAFF	TGTGCCAGCACGGCAGTATCTCTGGGGGGAACGAACACTGAAGCTTTCTTT
TRBV2	TRBD1	-	TRBJ2-1	CASSERTGLNNEQFF	TGTGCCAGCAGTGAACGGACAGGGTTGAACAATGAGCAGTTCTTC
TRBV6-5	-	-	TRBJ2-1	CASRDTSYNEQFF	TGTGCCAGCAGGGACACATCCTACAATGAGCAGTTCTTC
TRBV28	TRBD1	-	TRBJ1-2	CASSLTQGEGYGYTF	TGTGCCAGCAGCCTAACTCAGGGGGAAGGCTATGGCTACACCTTC
TRBV7-9	-	-	TRBJ1-5	CASSFTGLGQPQHF	TGTGCCAGCAGCTTCACAGGGTTAGGACAGCCCCAGCATTTT
TRBV6-1	TRBD1	-	TRBJ2-7	CASSEQTGFAYEQYF	TGTGCCAGCAGTGAACAGACAGGGTTCGCCTACGAGCAGTACTTC
TRBV12-3/TRBV12-4	-	-	TRBJ2-7	CASSPPGSYEQYF	TGTGCCAGCAGTCCCCCAGGCTCCTACGAGCAGTACTTC
TRBV7-3	TRBD2	-	TRBJ2-1	CASSLRLAGDHEQFF	TGTGCCAGCAGCTTAAGACTAGCGGGAGATCATGAGCAGTTCTTC
TRBV5-1	-	-	TRBJ2-1	CASSPNSRGGEQFF	TGCGCCAGCAGCCCCAACTCAAGGGGGGGGGAGCAGTTCTTC
TRBV19	-	-	TRBJ2-7	CASRSRDRSGGEQYF	TGTGCCAGTAGATCCCGGGACAGATCTGGGGGGGAGCAGTACTTC
TRBV9	-	-	TRBJ2-7	CASSVEAGYSYEQYF	TGTGCCAGCAGCGTAGAGGCGGGATACTCCTACGAGCAGTACTTC
TRBV15	-	-	TRBJ2-1	CATSGRTNFEAGSYNEQFF	TGTGCCACCAGCGGAAGGACTAATTTCGAAGCCGGGTCCTACAATGAGCAGTTCTTC
TRBV12-5	-	-	TRBJ1-5	CASGLEANQPQHF	TGTGCTAGTGGTTTAGAGGCCAATCAGCCCCAGCATTTT
TRBV18	TRBD1	-	TRBJ1-6	CASSPTGQGAGGNVSPLHF	TGTGCCAGCTCACCAACGGGACAGGGGGCCGGGGGGAATGTTTCACCCCTCCACTTT
TRBV5-1	-	-	TRBJ2-2	CASNTGTGELFF	TGCGCCAGCAATACGGGGACCGGGGAGCTGTTTTTT
TRBV4-1	-	-	TRBJ2-5	CASSQDRGETQYF	TGCGCCAGCAGCCAAGACAGGGGAGAGACCCAGTACTTC
TRBV5-5	-	-	TRBJ2-7	CASSLAAGTYEQYF	TGTGCCAGCAGCTTGGCCGCAGGTACCTACGAGCAGTACTTC
TRBV5-1	-	-	TRBJ2-7	CASSSLAYEQYF	TGCGCCAGCAGCTCACTAGCCTACGAGCAGTACTTC
TRBV12-3/TRBV12-4	-	-	TRBJ2-5	CASSYTDQETQYF	TGTGCCAGCAGTTATACAGACCAAGAGACCCAGTACTTC
TRBV18	-	-	TRBJ2-3	CASSRMDGIITDTQYF	TGTGCCAGCTCACGAATGGACGGGATTATCACAGATACGCAGTATTTT
TRBV19	-	-	TRBJ2-1	CASNYDRSSYNEQFF	TGTGCCAGTAATTACGACAGAAGCTCCTACAATGAGCAGTTCTTC
TRBV4-1	-	-	TRBJ1-6	CASSREGAYNSPLHF	TGCGCCAGCAGCCGGGAGGGCGCCTATAATTCACCCCTCCACTTT
TRBV19	-	-	TRBJ1-1	CASSIVPGNTEAFF	TGTGCCAGTAGTATAGTCCCAGGGAACACTGAAGCTTTCTTT
TRBV11-2	-	-	TRBJ2-5	CASSLDRGRRETQYF	TGTGCCAGCAGCTTAGATCGCGGGCGGCGAGAGACCCAGTACTTC
TRBV6-4	TRBD2	-	TRBJ2-3	CASSAGTSGRPDTQYF	TGTGCCAGCAGTGCCGGGACTAGCGGGAGGCCAGATACGCAGTATTTT
TRBV6-5	-	-	TRBJ2-2	CASSYDQGTGELFF	TGTGCCAGCAGTTACGATCAGGGGACCGGGGAGCTGTTTTTT
TRBV28	-	-	TRBJ1-1	CASSRQASLNTEAFF	TGTGCCAGCAGTAGGCAGGCCAGTTTGAACACTGAAGCTTTCTTT
TRBV28	-	-	TRBJ2-7	CASCRAGAFSYEQYF	TGTGCCAGCTGCCGGGCGGGGGCCTTCTCCTACGAGCAGTACTTC
TRBV18	TRBD1	few	TRBJ1-1	CASSVRRGSDTEAFF	TGTGCCAGCTCAGTGCGCAGGGGGTCGGACACTGAAGCTTTCTTT
TRBV19	TRBD1	-	TRBJ1-1	CASSRQGGSEAFF	TGTGCCAGTAGCCGACAGGGTGGTTCTGAAGCTTTCTTT
TRBV24-1	-	-	TRBJ1-1	CATSGGTTAEAFF	TGTGCCACCAGCGGGGGGACTACGGCTGAAGCTTTCTTT
TRBV7-8	TRBD1	-	TRBJ1-5	CASSFSRDREQRQPQHF	TGTGCCAGCAGCTTTTCCCGGGACAGGGAGCAGCGACAGCCCCAGCATTTT
TRBV5-5	-	-	TRBJ2-2	CASSPSATGNTGELFF	TGTGCCAGCAGCCCGTCAGCGACAGGGAACACCGGGGAGCTGTTTTTT
TRBV10-2	TRBD1	-	TRBJ1-1	CASSSTGAGTEAFF	TGCGCCAGCAGCTCCACAGGGGCGGGTACTGAAGCTTTCTTT
TRBV19	TRBD1	few	TRBJ1-2	CASRGQGASHGYTF	TGTGCCAGTAGAGGACAGGGGGCGTCCCATGGCTACACCTTC
TRBV19	-	-	TRBJ2-1	CASSVRGEKQFF	TGTGCCAGTAGTGTCAGGGGGGAAAAGCAGTTCTTC
TRBV5-6	-	few	TRBJ2-2	CASSLGFAGVVHGELFF	TGTGCCAGCAGCTTGGGGTTCGCAGGGGTGGTTCACGGGGAGCTGTTTTTT